These T cell receptor beta chains were read from a single sample in a study of CD8 T cells in ankylosing spondylitis. TCRdb passed the 5' RACE reads through MiXCR, listing each CDR3 protein once. This table has about 340,000 distinct CDR3 sequences, 6.5% to 10% appearing once. Material for sequencing was blood, either unsorted or a sorted T cell fraction (not recorded which). These receptors all stem from a male donor with ankylosing spondylitis. Each CDR3 is given with its conserved first and last residue. The D gene is left open where the match is weak. The size field is filled for only some rows; it gives once, few, many or a size class.

d_gene: NA; j_gene: TRBJ2-1; abundance: NA; v_gene: TRBV7-2; CDR3nt: TGTGCCAGCAGCTTAGACGCGGGGTTGGACGCGGTCGGGCAGTTCTTC; CDR3aa: CASSLDAGLDAVGQFF
d_gene: NA; j_gene: TRBJ1-1; abundance: few; v_gene: TRBV9; CDR3nt: TGTGCCAGCAGCGTAGCCCCAGTAAACACTGAAGCTTTCTTT; CDR3aa: CASSVAPVNTEAFF
d_gene: TRBD1; j_gene: TRBJ1-1; abundance: NA; v_gene: TRBV19; CDR3nt: TGTGCCACACAGACAGGGCGGGTTACTGAAGCTTTCTTT; CDR3aa: CATQTGRVTEAFF
d_gene: NA; j_gene: TRBJ2-7; abundance: many; v_gene: TRBV12-3/TRBV12-4; CDR3nt: TGTGCCAGCAGTCGTACTAGTCGGGTCGAGCAGTACTTC; CDR3aa: CASSRTSRVEQYF
d_gene: NA; j_gene: TRBJ2-7; abundance: NA; v_gene: TRBV18; CDR3nt: TGTGCCAGCTCACCAAATGTCGGACCCTCAGAGCAGTACTTC; CDR3aa: CASSPNVGPSEQYF
d_gene: TRBD1; j_gene: TRBJ1-2; abundance: NA; v_gene: TRBV7-2; CDR3nt: TGTGCCAGCAGCCCGCAGGGGGTCAGACCTGGGTATGGCTACACCTTC; CDR3aa: CASSPQGVRPGYGYTF
d_gene: TRBD2; j_gene: TRBJ2-1; abundance: NA; v_gene: TRBV7-8; CDR3nt: TGTGCCAGTCAGGCGGGAGGCTCCTACAATGAGCAGTTCTTC; CDR3aa: CASQAGGSYNEQFF
d_gene: NA; j_gene: TRBJ1-1; abundance: NA; v_gene: TRBV10-2; CDR3nt: TGCGCCAGCAGCGTCGCGGGTTGGAAGGCCTCTGAAGCTTTCTTT; CDR3aa: CASSVAGWKASEAFF
d_gene: TRBD1; j_gene: TRBJ2-2; abundance: many; v_gene: TRBV24-1; CDR3nt: TGTGCCACCAGTGAAGGGGGACAGGGGGTAACGAACACCGGGGAGCTGTTTTTT; CDR3aa: CATSEGGQGVTNTGELFF
d_gene: NA; j_gene: TRBJ2-1; abundance: few; v_gene: TRBV20-1; CDR3nt: TGCAGTGCTTTTACAGGGAAAGGAATACGCAATGAGCAGTTCTTC; CDR3aa: CSAFTGKGIRNEQFF
d_gene: NA; j_gene: TRBJ2-5; abundance: many; v_gene: TRBV12-3/TRBV12-4; CDR3nt: TGTGCCAGCAGTGGACAGTTTAAACAAGAGACCCAGTACTTC; CDR3aa: CASSGQFKQETQYF
d_gene: TRBD1; j_gene: TRBJ2-2; abundance: NA; v_gene: TRBV5-5; CDR3nt: TGTGCCAGCAGCTTGGACTGGACAGGGCCAACCGGGGAGCTGTTTTTT; CDR3aa: CASSLDWTGPTGELFF
d_gene: TRBD1; j_gene: TRBJ2-7; abundance: few; v_gene: TRBV3-1; CDR3nt: TGTGCCAGCAGCCAAAGGTTCAGGGGGCGATTGGGGGAGCAGTACTTC; CDR3aa: CASSQRFRGRLGEQYF
d_gene: TRBD1; j_gene: TRBJ2-2; abundance: few; v_gene: TRBV7-9; CDR3nt: TGTGCCAGCAGACCTCCGGGACAGGGGGTCACCGGGGAGCTGTTTTTT; CDR3aa: CASRPPGQGVTGELFF
d_gene: NA; j_gene: TRBJ2-4; abundance: NA; v_gene: TRBV6-1; CDR3nt: TGTGCCAGCAGTGACGACCTAGGCATTCAGTACTTC; CDR3aa: CASSDDLGIQYF
d_gene: TRBD1; j_gene: TRBJ2-6; abundance: NA; v_gene: TRBV27; CDR3nt: TGTGCCAGCAGTTTTTACAGGGGGTTCTCTGGGGCCAACGTCCTGACTTTC; CDR3aa: CASSFYRGFSGANVLTF
d_gene: TRBD1; j_gene: TRBJ2-7; abundance: NA; v_gene: TRBV28; CDR3nt: TGTGCCAGCAGTTTCGAGACAGGGGCCTCGTCCAACGAGCAGTACTTC; CDR3aa: CASSFETGASSNEQYF
d_gene: NA; j_gene: TRBJ2-1; abundance: NA; v_gene: TRBV29-1; CDR3nt: TGCAGCGTCACCGGGCTTTCCCGGCCCAATGAGCAGTTCTTC; CDR3aa: CSVTGLSRPNEQFF
d_gene: NA; j_gene: TRBJ1-1; abundance: NA; v_gene: TRBV2; CDR3nt: TGTGCCAGCAGAGCCGAAATGAACACTGAAGCTTTCTTT; CDR3aa: CASRAEMNTEAFF
d_gene: TRBD1; j_gene: TRBJ2-1; abundance: many; v_gene: TRBV7-7; CDR3nt: TGTGCTAGCAGCTTAGTTGGGACAGGGGAGGTTGAGCAGTTCTTC; CDR3aa: CASSLVGTGEVEQFF
d_gene: NA; j_gene: TRBJ2-5; abundance: NA; v_gene: TRBV5-1; CDR3nt: TGCGCCAGCAGCTTCGTCCGGGAGCCACAAGAGACCCAGTACTTC; CDR3aa: CASSFVREPQETQYF
d_gene: NA; j_gene: TRBJ1-1; abundance: few; v_gene: TRBV6-2/TRBV6-3; CDR3nt: TGTGCCAGCAGTTACTCGGGCAGGGGCATGAACACTGAAGCTTTCTTT; CDR3aa: CASSYSGRGMNTEAFF
d_gene: NA; j_gene: TRBJ2-3; abundance: NA; v_gene: TRBV7-9; CDR3nt: TGTGCCAGCAGCGGCGGCCCGGGCGGGACAGATACGCAGTATTTT; CDR3aa: CASSGGPGGTDTQYF
d_gene: TRBD1; j_gene: TRBJ1-3; abundance: NA; v_gene: TRBV20-1; CDR3nt: TGCAGTGCTAGAGAGGACAGGCCCCCTGGAAACACCATATATTTT; CDR3aa: CSAREDRPPGNTIYF
d_gene: NA; j_gene: TRBJ2-3; abundance: NA; v_gene: TRBV15; CDR3nt: TGTGCCACCAGCGGGGACATACCCCAAGGTACGCAGTATTTT; CDR3aa: CATSGDIPQGTQYF
d_gene: TRBD2; j_gene: TRBJ2-1; abundance: few; v_gene: TRBV6-1; CDR3nt: TGTGCCAGCAAACTAGCGGAATCCTACAATGAGCAGTTCTTC; CDR3aa: CASKLAESYNEQFF
d_gene: TRBD1; j_gene: TRBJ1-1; abundance: few; v_gene: TRBV5-5; CDR3nt: TGTGCCAGCAGCCAGGGACAGGGGGCGTTAGTGGCTTTCTTT; CDR3aa: CASSQGQGALVAFF
d_gene: TRBD2; j_gene: TRBJ2-2; abundance: many; v_gene: TRBV12-3/TRBV12-4; CDR3nt: TGTGCCAGCAGTCCATCGGGACTAGCGGGAGGATTCAGTTGGGGGGAGCTGTTTTTT; CDR3aa: CASSPSGLAGGFSWGELFF
d_gene: NA; j_gene: TRBJ2-4; abundance: few; v_gene: TRBV11-2; CDR3nt: TGTGCCAGCAGCTTCACGGAGGGGGGGAGTCGAGCCAAAAACATTCAGTACTTC; CDR3aa: CASSFTEGGSRAKNIQYF
d_gene: NA; j_gene: TRBJ2-1; abundance: few; v_gene: TRBV5-1; CDR3nt: TGCGCCAGCAGCTTGACCGGGACCCACAATGAGCAGTTCTTC; CDR3aa: CASSLTGTHNEQFF